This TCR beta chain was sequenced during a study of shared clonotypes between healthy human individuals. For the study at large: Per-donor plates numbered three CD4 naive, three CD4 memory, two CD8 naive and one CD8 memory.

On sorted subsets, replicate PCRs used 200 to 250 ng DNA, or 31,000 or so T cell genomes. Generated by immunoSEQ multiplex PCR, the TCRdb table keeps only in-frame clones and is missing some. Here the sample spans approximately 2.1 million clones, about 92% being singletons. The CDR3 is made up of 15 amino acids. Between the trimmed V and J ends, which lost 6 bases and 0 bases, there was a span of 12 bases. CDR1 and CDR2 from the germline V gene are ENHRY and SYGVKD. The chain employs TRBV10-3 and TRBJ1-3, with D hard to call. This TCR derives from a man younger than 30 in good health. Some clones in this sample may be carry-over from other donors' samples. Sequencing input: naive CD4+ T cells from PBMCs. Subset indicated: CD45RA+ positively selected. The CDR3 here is CAISWESGSGNTIYF. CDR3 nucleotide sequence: TGTGCCATCAGCTGGGAGTCCGGCTCTGGAAACACCATATATTTT.